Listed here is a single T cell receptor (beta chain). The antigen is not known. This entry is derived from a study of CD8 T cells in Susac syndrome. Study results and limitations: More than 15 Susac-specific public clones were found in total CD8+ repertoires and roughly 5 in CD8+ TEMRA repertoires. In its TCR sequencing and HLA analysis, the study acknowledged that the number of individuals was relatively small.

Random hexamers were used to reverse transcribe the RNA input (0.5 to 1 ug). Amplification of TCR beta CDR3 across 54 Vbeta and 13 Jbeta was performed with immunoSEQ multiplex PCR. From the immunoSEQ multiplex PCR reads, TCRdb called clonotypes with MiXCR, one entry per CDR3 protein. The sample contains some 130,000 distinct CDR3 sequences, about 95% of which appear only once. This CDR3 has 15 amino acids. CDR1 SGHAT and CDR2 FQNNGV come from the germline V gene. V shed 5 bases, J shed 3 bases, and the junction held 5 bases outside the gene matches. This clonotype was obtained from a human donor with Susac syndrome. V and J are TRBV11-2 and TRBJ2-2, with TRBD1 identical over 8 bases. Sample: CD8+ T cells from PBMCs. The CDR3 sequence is CASSPDRVYTGELFF. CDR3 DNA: TGTGCCAGCAGCCCGGACAGGGTCTACACCGGGGAGCTGTTTTTT.